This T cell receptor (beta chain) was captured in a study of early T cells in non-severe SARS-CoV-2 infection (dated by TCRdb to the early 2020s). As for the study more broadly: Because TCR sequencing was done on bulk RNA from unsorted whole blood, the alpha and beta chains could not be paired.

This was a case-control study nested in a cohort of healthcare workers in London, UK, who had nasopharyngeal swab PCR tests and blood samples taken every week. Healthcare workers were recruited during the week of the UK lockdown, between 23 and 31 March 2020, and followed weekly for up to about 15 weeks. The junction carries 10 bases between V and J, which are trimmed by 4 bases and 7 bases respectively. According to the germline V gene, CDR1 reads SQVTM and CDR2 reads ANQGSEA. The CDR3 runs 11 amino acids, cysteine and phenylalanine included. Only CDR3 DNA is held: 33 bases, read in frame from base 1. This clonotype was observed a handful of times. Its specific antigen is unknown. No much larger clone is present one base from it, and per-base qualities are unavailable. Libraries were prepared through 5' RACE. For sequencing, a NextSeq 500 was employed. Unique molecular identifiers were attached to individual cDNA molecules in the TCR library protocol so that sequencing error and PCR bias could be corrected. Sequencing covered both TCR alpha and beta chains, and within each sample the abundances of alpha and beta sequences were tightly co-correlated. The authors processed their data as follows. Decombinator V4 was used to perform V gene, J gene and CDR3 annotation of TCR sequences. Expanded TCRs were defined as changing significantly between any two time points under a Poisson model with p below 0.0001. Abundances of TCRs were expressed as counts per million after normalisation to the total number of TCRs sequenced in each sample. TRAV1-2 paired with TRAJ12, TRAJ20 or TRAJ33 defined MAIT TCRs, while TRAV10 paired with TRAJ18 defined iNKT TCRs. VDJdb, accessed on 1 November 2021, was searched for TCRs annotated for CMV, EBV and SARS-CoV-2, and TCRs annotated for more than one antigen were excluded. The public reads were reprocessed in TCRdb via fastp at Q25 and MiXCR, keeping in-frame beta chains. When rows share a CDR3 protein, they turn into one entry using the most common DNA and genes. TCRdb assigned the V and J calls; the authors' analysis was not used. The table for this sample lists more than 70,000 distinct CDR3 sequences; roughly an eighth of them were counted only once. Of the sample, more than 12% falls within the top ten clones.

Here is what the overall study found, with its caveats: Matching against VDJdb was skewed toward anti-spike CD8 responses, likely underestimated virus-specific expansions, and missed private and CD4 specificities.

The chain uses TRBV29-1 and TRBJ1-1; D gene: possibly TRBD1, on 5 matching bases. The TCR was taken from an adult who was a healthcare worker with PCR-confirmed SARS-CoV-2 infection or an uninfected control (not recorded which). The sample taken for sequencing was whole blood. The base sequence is TGCAGCGTTGCCAGGGAGGTTGAAGCTTTCTTT. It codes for CSVAREVEAFF. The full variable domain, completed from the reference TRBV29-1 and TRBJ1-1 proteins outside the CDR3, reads SAVISQKPSRDICQRGTSLTIQCQVDSQVTMMFWYRQQPGQSLTLIATANQGSEATYESGFVIDKFPISRPNLTFSTLTVSNMSPEDSSIYLCSVAREVEAFFGQGTRLTVV.